The clone carrying this TCR beta chain was observed a few times. The record originates from a study of blood T cell repertoires in COVID-19. CDR1 is MNHNS, CDR2 SASEGT, per germline. This CDR3 has 18 residues. Trimming took off 4 bases at V and 1 base at J, with 22 bases between the two ends. Produced via immunoSEQ multiplex PCR; TCRdb's table is partial and in-frame only. The sample lists hundreds of thousands of clones, approximately 88% occurring once. Sequencing input: PBMCs or T cells enriched from blood (not recorded which). The receptor's source is a woman younger than 45 with acute COVID-19. The V gene is TRBV6-1, the J gene TRBJ1-1, with D possibly TRBD1 on 6 matching bases. The CDR3 loop reads CASSGMRTVPLRNTEAFF. CDR3 sequence (DNA): TGTGCCAGCAGTGGGATGCGGACAGTTCCCCTCAGGAACACTGAAGCTTTCTTT.